Below, one TCR beta chain is given with its context. Its antigen remains unidentified. This sample stems from a study of T-cell memory formation after mild COVID-19. Overall study results and limits: Mainly CM and EM harbored the contracting CD4+ clones; mainly EMRA harbored the CD8+ ones. Pre-infection memory carried some responding clones, suggesting that cross-reactive memory joined.

TCRdb ran MiXCR on the 5' RACE reads and lists one entry per CDR3 protein. Of hundreds of thousands of distinct CDR3 sequences detected, 25% to 30% appear once; the ten largest clones hold 13%. This CDR3 is built from 16 residues. Trimming removed 3 bases from V and 1 base from J, with 15 bases in between. Germline V gene data show CDR1 as MRHNA and CDR2 as SNTAGT. What was sequenced was PBMCs or a T cell subset sorted from them (not recorded which). This TCR came from an adult woman who had mild COVID-19 (a few samples of this study predate the infection). Cell type and time point are not known. The chain recombines TRBV6-4 with TRBJ1-2, with D possibly being TRBD1 (6 bases). This CDR3 reads CASSESQGILNYGYTF. The CDR3 nucleotides are TGTGCCAGCAGTGAGTCCCAGGGGATTCTTAACTATGGCTACACCTTC.